This T cell receptor beta chain is drawn from a study of T cell responses to AZD1222 COVID-19 vaccine. The trim removed 7 bases at V and 5 bases at J, leaving 13 bases unmatched. Per germline, CDR1 LGHNA and CDR2 YNFKEQ. There are 15 residues in the CDR3. Second-dose intervals of approximately 4 or approximately 12 weeks were pooled. Sequencing used immunoSEQ multiplex PCR; TCRdb keeps in-frame clones, though not all of them. The repertoire consists of over 100,000 clones, with roughly 90% occurring once and the leading ten covering around 2.5%. Concerning this clone itself: Its antigen is as yet unknown.

Study conclusions and caveats: Females made up more of the donors, who were largely white British, and clonal diversity may have come out too low.

Sequencing was performed on peripheral blood, taken 28 days after the second AZD1222 dose. V gene TRBV4-2 combines with J gene TRBJ1-1; TRBD1 aligns across 7 bases. The receptor was isolated from an adult who received the AZD1222 COVID-19 vaccine. CDR3 protein: CASIDEGGYKTEAFF. DNA of the CDR3: TGTGCCAGCATAGACGAAGGGGGCTACAAAACTGAAGCTTTCTTT.